The rows below give T cell receptor beta chains drawn from one sample of a study of blood T cell repertoires in COVID-19. Measured with immunoSEQ multiplex PCR; TCRdb has only the in-frame clones, and not every one. The repertoire holds fewer than 500,000 clones, approximately 90% seen once, with 4% to 5.5% in the top ten. The sequenced sample was peripheral blood. The receptor set was obtained from a woman in her twenties or thirties with acute or convalescent COVID-19. The CDR3 runs from the conserved cysteine through the conserved F or W. The D gene is left open where the match is weak. Only some rows state a clone size, as once, few, many or a class for expanded clones.

v_gene	d_gene	j_gene	abundance	CDR3aa	CDR3nt
TRBV6-5	TRBD1	TRBJ1-2	.	CASGDRTNYGYTF	TGTGCCAGCGGGGACAGAACTAACTATGGCTACACCTTC
TRBV15	TRBD1	TRBJ2-7	.	CATSRGQFYEQYF	TGTGCCACCAGCAGGGGACAGTTCTACGAGCAGTACTTC
TRBV3-1/TRBV3-2	.	TRBJ1-5	once	CASSQDRGQPQHF	TGTGCCAGCAGCCAAGACAGAGGTCAGCCCCAGCATTTT
TRBV1	.	TRBJ2-5	.	CTSSHRGIQETQYF	TGCACCAGCAGCCACAGGGGGATCCAAGAGACCCAGTACTTC
TRBV5-6	.	TRBJ2-3	.	CASSLGGLNRADTQYF	TGTGCCAGCAGCTTGGGAGGGCTTAACCGTGCAGATACGCAGTATTTT
TRBV10-3	.	TRBJ1-6	.	CAISVDSGSPLHF	TGTGCCATCAGCGTGGACAGTGGATCACCCCTCCACTTT
TRBV2	.	TRBJ1-2	.	CASRADGHGYTF	TGTGCCAGCAGGGCTGATGGGCATGGCTACACCTTC
TRBV19	.	TRBJ2-3	.	CASSQPPSRSSTDTQYF	TGTGCCAGTAGCCAACCTCCTAGCCGATCTAGCACAGATACGCAGTATTTT
TRBV30	.	TRBJ2-2	.	CAWSVLGGNTGELFF	TGTGCCTGGAGTGTACTCGGGGGAAACACCGGGGAGCTGTTTTTT
TRBV5-6	TRBD1	TRBJ2-2	.	CASASMYATGSAGELFF	TGTGCCAGCGCCTCGATGTATGCGACAGGGTCCGCCGGGGAGCTGTTTTTT
TRBV9	.	TRBJ1-1	.	CASSAFRGNTEAFF	TGTGCCAGCAGCGCCTTCCGCGGGAACACTGAAGCTTTCTTT
TRBV27	.	TRBJ1-2	.	CASSSRRGQNYGYTF	TGTGCCAGCAGTTCCCGCAGGGGCCAGAACTATGGCTACACCTTC
TRBV5-1	TRBD1	TRBJ1-2	.	CASSLDAGTVGGYTF	TGCGCCAGCAGCTTGGACGCCGGGACAGTGGGGGGCTACACCTTC
TRBV2	.	TRBJ2-2	.	CASQKADRELFF	TGTGCCAGCCAAAAAGCGGACCGGGAGCTGTTTTTT
TRBV7-9	.	TRBJ1-1	.	CASIPQLTFATEAFF	TGTGCCAGCATCCCTCAACTTACGTTCGCCACTGAAGCTTTCTTT